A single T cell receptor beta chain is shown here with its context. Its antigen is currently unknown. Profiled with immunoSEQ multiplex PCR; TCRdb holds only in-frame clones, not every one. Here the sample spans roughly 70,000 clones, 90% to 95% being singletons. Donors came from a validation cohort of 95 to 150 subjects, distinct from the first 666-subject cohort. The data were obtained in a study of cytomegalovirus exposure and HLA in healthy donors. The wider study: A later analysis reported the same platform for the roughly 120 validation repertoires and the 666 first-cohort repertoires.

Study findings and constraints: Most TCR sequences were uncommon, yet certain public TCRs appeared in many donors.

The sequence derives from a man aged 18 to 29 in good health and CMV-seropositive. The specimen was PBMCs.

The DNA of the CDR3 is TGTGCCAGTAGCATAAACAGCCAAGAGACCCAGTACTTC. This codes for CASSINSQETQYF. The chain combines TRBV19 with TRBJ2-5; D not resolved. The V gene lost 6 bases and the J gene lost 1 base, with 9 bases spanning the gap. From germline, CDR1 is LNHDA and CDR2 SQIVND (reference sequence). The length of the CDR3 is 13 residues.